These 9 T cell receptor beta chains came from one sample sequenced in a study of blood T cell repertoires in COVID-19. Some clones are missing from TCRdb's copy, which holds only in-frame ones; the method was immunoSEQ multiplex PCR. This sample carries 250,000 to 350,000 clones, around 81% of them seen once, and the ten largest clones take about a sixth. What was sequenced was peripheral blood. These receptors originate from a person between 65 and 79 years old with COVID-19, enrolled during active disease.

This chain joins TRBV5-1 and TRBJ2-5; tentative D call: TRBD2 (5 bases). This CDR3 has 14 residues. Germline values: CDR1 SGHRS, CDR2 YFSETQ. V was shortened by 0 bases and J by 5 bases, with 11 bases between the two germline ends. CDR3 amino acids: CASSLGRPGETQYF. CDR3 bases: TGCGCCAGCAGCTTGGGGCGGCCGGGGGAGACCCAGTACTTC.

There are a few counts of this clone. The chain couples TRBV2 to TRBJ1-5; D is possibly TRBD1 (5 bases). Germline V gene data show CDR1 as SNHLY and CDR2 as FYNNEI. V was pared by 6 bases and J by 6 bases, with 12 bases between. The CDR3 spans 13 residues. The chain's CDR3 is CASRSRVFQPQHF. The CDR3 bases are TGTGCCAGCAGGTCCAGGGTTTTTCAGCCCCAGCATTTT.

V gene TRBV25-1 combines with J gene TRBJ1-2; no firm D call. Germline V CDR1 and CDR2: MGHDK, SYGVNS. The CDR3 spans 13 residues. Trimming pared 4 bases from V and 4 bases from J, leaving 10 bases between. The chain's CDR3 is CASSVEGSYGYTF. CDR3 DNA: TGTGCCAGCAGTGTAGAGGGTAGCTATGGCTACACCTTC.

The chain recombines TRBV10-3 with TRBJ2-7, with a weak D call TRBD2 (5 bases). CDR3 length: 15 residues. Trimming stripped 6 bases from V and 2 bases from J, with 17 bases between. Germline-derived CDR1 and CDR2 are ENHRY and SYGVKD. This chain's CDR3 is CAISGGRDHTYEQYF. The CDR3 DNA sequence: TGTGCCATCAGCGGCGGACGGGATCATACCTACGAGCAGTACTTC.

This clone appeared once. This rearrangement joins TRBV2 to TRBJ2-7; TRBD1 is a possible D gene (6 bases). V dropped 7 bases and J dropped 0 bases, with 16 bases sitting between them. This CDR3 contains 15 residues. The germline gives CDR1 SNHLY, CDR2 FYNNEI. CDR3 sequence (DNA): TGTGCCAGCACCGGCTCTGGGGGCTACTCCTACGAGCAGTACTTC. Translated, it gives CASTGSGGYSYEQYF.

V usage is TRBV9 and J usage is TRBJ2-3, with D possibly matching TRBD2 (5 bases). This CDR3 is 12 amino acids long. Germline V lookup: CDR1 SGDLS, CDR2 YYNGEE. The germline V and J ends were trimmed by 3 bases and 3 bases, with 5 bases remaining between them. The CDR3: CASSGGTDTQYF. CDR3 in DNA: TGTGCCAGCAGCGGCGGGACAGATACGCAGTATTTT.

CDR3 residues: CASSYSGGGLGETQYF. The CDR3 bases are TGTGCCAGCAGTTACTCGGGGGGAGGGCTGGGGGAGACCCAGTACTTC. J is TRBJ2-5 and V is TRBV6-5; 7 nucleotides match TRBD2. The CDR3 is 16 residues long. Germline V gene lookup returns CDR1 MNHEY and CDR2 SVGAGI. Trimming took 0 bases from V and 5 from J; bases not matched to a gene: 9.

This chain links TRBV5-1 with TRBJ2-6, with D maybe TRBD2 (6 bases). Trimming cost V 2 bases and J 0 bases, with 9 bases left between them. This CDR3 comprises 16 residues. CDR1 and CDR2 from the germline V gene are SGHRS and YFSETQ. CDR3 region: CASSLGGYSGANVLTF. DNA of the CDR3: TGCGCCAGCAGCTTAGGAGGGTACTCTGGGGCCAACGTCCTGACTTTC.

Concerning this clone: Additional DNA sequences in this sample encode the identical CDR3. The chain combines TRBV19 with TRBJ2-7, with 9 bases lining up with TRBD1. This CDR3 region has 15 residues. Germline CDR1 reads LNHDA; CDR2 reads SQIVND (reference sequence). With 3 bases clipped from V and 0 bases from J, the junction kept 3 bases outside the gene matches. CDR3 nucleotide sequence: TGTGCCAGTAGTATGGGACAGGGCAGCTCCTACGAGCAGTACTTC. Residues: CASSMGQGSSYEQYF.